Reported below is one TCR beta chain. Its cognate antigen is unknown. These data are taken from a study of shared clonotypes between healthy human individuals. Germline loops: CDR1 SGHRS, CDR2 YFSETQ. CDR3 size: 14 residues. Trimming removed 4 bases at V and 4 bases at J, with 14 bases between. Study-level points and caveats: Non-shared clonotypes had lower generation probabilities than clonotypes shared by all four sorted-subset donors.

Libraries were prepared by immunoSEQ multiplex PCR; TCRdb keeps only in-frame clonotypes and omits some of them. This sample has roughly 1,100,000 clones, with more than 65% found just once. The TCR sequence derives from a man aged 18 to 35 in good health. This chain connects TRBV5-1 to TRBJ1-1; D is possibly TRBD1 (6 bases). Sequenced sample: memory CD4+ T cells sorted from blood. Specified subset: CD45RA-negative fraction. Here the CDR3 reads CASSAKTGSTEAFF. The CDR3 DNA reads TGCGCCAGCAGCGCGAAAACAGGGAGCACTGAAGCTTTCTTT.